These T cell receptor beta chains were read from a single sample in a study of cytomegalovirus exposure and HLA in healthy donors. The protocol was immunoSEQ multiplex PCR, while the TCRdb copy is restricted to in-frame clones and leaves out a portion. The sample has more than 55,000 clones, and its top ten clones hold 5%. The sequencing sample was made of PBMCs. The receptor source for this set is a woman between 40 and 55 years old in good health and CMV-seropositive. CDR3s include the opening cysteine and the closing phenylalanine or tryptophan. A D gene is named only where the DNA matches it firmly.

j_call | d_call | v_call | cdr3_aa | cdr3_nt
TRBJ2-1 | TRBD1 | TRBV27 | CATTTGTYSEQFF | TGTGCCACCACGACAGGGACGTATAGTGAGCAGTTCTTC
TRBJ2-1 | . | TRBV6-4 | CASSVGTTYNEQFF | TGTGCTAGCAGTGTCGGGACAACCTACAATGAGCAGTTCTTC
TRBJ1-2 | . | TRBV7-2 | CASSYTTQGGYTF | TGTGCCAGCAGCTACACGACTCAGGGTGGCTACACCTTC
TRBJ2-7 | TRBD1 | TRBV11-2 | CASSLGPGGNYEQYF | TGTGCCAGCAGCTTAGGGCCAGGGGGAAACTACGAGCAGTACTTC
TRBJ2-7 | . | TRBV9 | CASSVAGFPYEQYF | TGTGCCAGCAGCGTAGCCGGGTTTCCCTACGAGCAGTACTTC
TRBJ2-3 | . | TRBV14 | CASSQVWAAATDTQYF | TGTGCCAGCAGCCAAGTATGGGCCGCTGCGACAGATACGCAGTATTTT
TRBJ2-3 | TRBD2 | TRBV7-9 | CASSLSGGADTQYF | TGTGCCAGCAGCTTATCGGGAGGGGCAGATACGCAGTATTTT
TRBJ1-2 | . | TRBV5-5 | CASSLANYGYTF | TGTGCCAGCAGCTTGGCCAATTATGGCTACACCTTC
TRBJ2-7 | TRBD2 | TRBV10-3 | CAISEREGSYEQYF | TGTGCCATCAGTGAGCGGGAGGGCTCGTACGAGCAGTACTTC
TRBJ1-1 | . | TRBV5-1 | CASSLGPPTEAFF | TGCGCCAGCAGCTTGGGGCCCCCCACTGAAGCTTTCTTT
TRBJ2-7 | . | TRBV9 | CASSVGGSVTYEQYF | TGTGCCAGCAGCGTAGGCGGTAGCGTCACATACGAGCAGTACTTC
TRBJ2-7 | TRBD2 | TRBV4-3 | CASSRSRGEDEQYF | TGCGCCAGCTCCAGGTCGCGGGGGGAAGACGAGCAGTACTTC
TRBJ1-5 | . | TRBV19 | CASNWTPYGNQPQHF | TGTGCCAGTAACTGGACACCTTATGGCAATCAGCCCCAGCATTTT
TRBJ2-7 | . | TRBV27 | CASSLSATGYEQYF | TGTGCCAGCAGTTTATCAGCCACAGGCTACGAGCAGTACTTC
TRBJ2-1 | TRBD2 | TRBV19 | CASSTAGDPYNEQFF | TGTGCCAGTAGTACAGCGGGGGACCCCTACAATGAGCAGTTCTTC
TRBJ2-2 | TRBD2 | TRBV6-4 | CASSDSTSGAGELFF | TGTGCCAGCAGTGACTCGACTAGCGGGGCCGGGGAGCTGTTTTTT
TRBJ1-6 | . | TRBV5-4 | CASSFRGGNNSPLHF | TGTGCCAGCAGCTTTCGAGGAGGGAATAATTCACCCCTCCACTTT
TRBJ2-1 | . | TRBV7-8 | CASRRGGMGEQFF | TGTGCCAGCAGGAGGGGGGGAATGGGGGAGCAGTTCTTC
TRBJ2-7 | TRBD1 | TRBV6-1 | CASSEITGASYEQYF | TGTGCCAGCAGTGAAATCACAGGGGCATCCTACGAGCAGTACTTC
TRBJ2-1 | TRBD1 | TRBV5-8 | CASSLLRRDRGYNEQFF | TGTGCCAGCAGCTTACTTCGGAGGGACAGGGGATACAATGAGCAGTTCTTC
TRBJ2-7 | . | TRBV7-6 | CASTPGSDYEQYF | TGTGCCAGCACCCCGGGAAGCGACTACGAGCAGTACTTC
TRBJ2-5 | TRBD2 | TRBV7-2 | CASSLALLPASGKQETQYF | TGTGCCAGCAGCTTAGCGCTGTTACCGGCTAGCGGGAAACAAGAGACCCAGTACTTC
TRBJ2-1 | . | TRBV25-1 | CASSGRVVNEQFF | TGTGCCAGCAGTGGCAGGGTGGTCAATGAGCAGTTCTTC
TRBJ1-4 | TRBD1 | TRBV4-3 | CASSQVIDRGGEKLFF | TGCGCCAGCAGCCAAGTTATCGACAGGGGAGGCGAAAAACTGTTTTTT
TRBJ2-7 | . | TRBV6-1 | CASSEGVRGPPFSEQYF | TGTGCCAGCAGTGAAGGAGTGAGAGGGCCCCCCTTTTCCGAGCAGTACTTC
TRBJ2-5 | . | TRBV6-5 | CASRHGQMERETQYF | TGTGCCAGCAGACACGGACAGATGGAACGAGAGACCCAGTACTTC
TRBJ1-3 | . | TRBV2 | CASSAETPNSGNTIYF | TGTGCCAGCAGTGCAGAGACACCGAACTCTGGAAACACCATATATTTT
TRBJ2-1 | . | TRBV2 | CASSALGQYNEQFF | TGTGCCAGCAGTGCCCTAGGACAGTACAATGAGCAGTTCTTC
TRBJ2-3 | . | TRBV11-2 | CASSLAPWGVGTTDTQYF | TGTGCCAGCAGCTTAGCCCCGTGGGGGGTAGGGACCACAGATACGCAGTATTTT
TRBJ2-5 | . | TRBV5-4 | CASSLAERGETQYF | TGTGCCAGCAGCTTGGCTGAAAGGGGTGAGACCCAGTACTTC
TRBJ2-7 | TRBD1 | TRBV6-5 | CASSYEGAQIWDEQYF | TGTGCCAGCAGTTACGAGGGGGCCCAAATTTGGGACGAGCAGTACTTC
TRBJ1-1 | TRBD1 | TRBV5-1 | CASSDLRQGGSEAFF | TGCGCCAGCAGCGATTTGAGGCAGGGGGGTTCTGAAGCTTTCTTT
TRBJ2-3 | TRBD2 | TRBV29-1 | CSVALTSGGADTQYF | TGCAGCGTTGCGTTGACTAGCGGGGGGGCAGATACGCAGTATTTT